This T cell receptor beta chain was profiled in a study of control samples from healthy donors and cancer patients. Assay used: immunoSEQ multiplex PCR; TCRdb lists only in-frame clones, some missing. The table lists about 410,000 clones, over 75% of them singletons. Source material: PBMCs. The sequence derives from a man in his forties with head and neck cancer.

The CDR3 loop is CASTAGDNQPQHF. CDR3 bases: TGTGCCAGCACGGCCGGGGACAATCAGCCCCAGCATTTT. The V gene is TRBV28, the J gene TRBJ1-5; D uncertain. This CDR3 contains 13 residues. Deletions cut 7 bases from V and 3 bases from J, with 10 bases between. Germline V CDR1 and CDR2: MDHEN, SYDVKM.